The source of this TCR beta chain is a study of blood T cell repertoires in COVID-19. Study at large: The origin of the acute and convalescent COVID-19 samples was the United States, Italy and Spain. PBMCs, B-cell-depleted T cells, or T cells provided the cDNA or gDNA that made up the material.

In the source study's methods: Amplifying reference gene primers gave estimates of nucleated cell counts. This table comes from immunoSEQ multiplex PCR, and its TCRdb copy is limited to in-frame clones, with some not included. Clone size and the V and J calls come from that table; the DNA yielded D and trimming. The top ten clones hold 2.5% to 3.5% of a sample with roughly 220,000 clones, about 85% of them seen once. Per the germline V gene, CDR1 is MNHEY and CDR2 is SVGAGI. The CDR3 totals 14 residues. With 6 bases clipped from V and 6 bases from J, the junction kept 7 bases outside the gene matches.

The rearrangement links TRBV6-5 to TRBJ2-7, with 11 bases identical to TRBD2. Source material: peripheral blood. The sequence derives from a man in his fifties who had recovered from COVID-19. The DNA of the CDR3 is TGTGCCAGCAGCCCCGGACTAGCGGGTCGCGAGCAGTACTTC. Amino acid sequence: CASSPGLAGREQYF.